Presented here are 20 T cell receptor beta chains from one specimen sequenced in a study of T-cell memory formation after mild COVID-19. TCRdb independently ran MiXCR on the 5' RACE reads; one entry per CDR3 protein. The sample records about 320,000 distinct CDR3 sequences, around 15% being singletons. The material sequenced was PBMCs or a T cell subset sorted from them (not recorded which). Receptors were obtained from a young man who had mild COVID-19 (a few samples of this study predate the infection). Cell type and time point are not known.

This clonotype was counted only a few times. The J gene is TRBJ2-5, the V gene TRBV14; D might be TRBD2 (5 bases). V was trimmed by 4 bases and J by 0 bases, leaving 12 bases between them. This CDR3 region has 15 residues. Looked up from germline, CDR1 is SGHDN and CDR2 is FVKESK. The CDR3 sequence: CASSLRRRYQETQYF. CDR3 bases: TGTGCCAGCAGCCTTCGACGGAGGTACCAAGAGACCCAGTACTTC.

This clonotype has more than one count but fewer than ten. This sequence joins TRBV5-1 and TRBJ1-5; D is possibly TRBD1 (5 bases). Trimming removed 4 bases from V and 6 bases from J, with 17 bases in between. Looked up from germline, CDR1 is SGHRS and CDR2 is YFSETQ. The length of the CDR3 is 15 residues. As DNA, the CDR3 is TGCGCCAGCAGCGCCGGCCCAGGTGGGGGTCAGCCCCAGCATTTT. Protein: CASSAGPGGGQPQHF.

This clonotype was counted ten times or more. J is TRBJ2-5 and V is TRBV4-3; D is possibly TRBD1 (5 bases). CDR3 length: 15 residues. V was cut by 1 base and J by 0 bases, with 9 bases left in between. Germline V gives CDR1 LGHNA, CDR2 YSLEER. For the CDR3, the DNA is TGCGCCAGCAGCCAAGGGCAGGGCTACCAAGAGACCCAGTACTTC. It is translated as CASSQGQGYQETQYF.

The DNA for the CDR3 is TGTGCCAGCAGTTTAGGTGAATGGGGGATTTATAGCAATCAGCCCCAGCATTTT. Protein product: CASSLGEWGIYSNQPQHF. The gene calls are TRBV12-3 or TRBV12-4 and TRBJ1-5; tentatively, D is TRBD1 (5 bases). V lost 1 base, J lost 0 bases, and 16 bases lay in between. The CDR3 length is 18 residues.

This clonotype was observed a few times. The rearrangement links TRBV12-3 or TRBV12-4 to TRBJ1-6; the D gene is possibly TRBD1 (5 bases). This CDR3 comprises 14 residues. V dropped 6 bases and J dropped 9 bases, with 15 bases sitting between them. The CDR3 spells CASSRDGLSSPLHF. The CDR3 DNA sequence: TGTGCCAGCAGCCGGGACGGGTTGTCTTCACCCCTCCACTTT.

This clonotype showed up just a few times. The chain couples TRBV6-1 to TRBJ1-2; TRBD1 might be the D (6 bases). Deletions cut 0 bases from V and 3 bases from J, with 11 bases between. Germline V lookup: CDR1 MNHNS, CDR2 SASEGT. The CDR3 contains 15 residues. CDR3: CASSEAGGLDYGYTF. The DNA of the CDR3 is TGTGCCAGCAGTGAAGCAGGGGGGCTGGACTATGGCTACACCTTC.

The chain is built from TRBV20-1 and TRBJ2-3, with 10 bases matching TRBD2. V shed 5 bases, J shed 4 bases, and the junction held 6 bases outside the gene matches. Germline lookup yields CDR1 DFQATT and CDR2 SNEGSKA (reference sequence). CDR3 length: 14 amino acids. The CDR3 region is CSAPSSGRPDTQYF. The CDR3 region has the DNA TGCAGTGCTCCCTCTAGCGGGAGACCAGATACGCAGTATTTT.

This clonotype was recorded a few times. The chain uses TRBV20-1 and TRBJ1-1; no reliable D call. Trimming shortened V by 1 base and J by 5 bases, and 17 bases separated the two germline ends. This CDR3 has 15 amino acids. The V gene's germline CDR1 is DFQATT and CDR2 SNEGSKA (reference sequence). CDR3 protein: CSARGLAPGLTEAFF. CDR3 nucleotide sequence: TGCAGTGCTAGAGGGCTGGCCCCCGGGTTAACTGAAGCTTTCTTT.

The genes are TRBV20-1 and TRBJ2-7, with D unresolved. Germline CDR1 is DFQATT and CDR2 is SNEGSKA (reference sequence). The CDR3 is made up of 13 amino acids. With 2 bases removed from V and 3 bases from J, the gap between germline ends came to 11 bases. CDR3 DNA: TGCAGTGCTAGAATCCGGCAGCTCTACGAGCAGTACTTC. Protein product: CSARIRQLYEQYF.

The sample holds many counts of this clonotype. The V and J genes are TRBV27 and TRBJ2-5; TRBD1 might be the D (6 bases). Germline CDR1 MNHEY, CDR2 SMNVEV (reference sequence). The CDR3 spans 13 residues. V lost 3 bases, J lost 4 bases, and 9 bases lay in between. The CDR3 reads CASSFQGRETQYF. The CDR3 DNA follows: TGTGCCAGCAGTTTTCAGGGGAGAGAGACCCAGTACTTC.

The V call is TRBV6-2 or TRBV6-3, the J call TRBJ2-7; D is unclear. The CDR3 runs 11 residues. Trimming stripped 2 bases from V and 6 bases from J, with 5 bases between. Germline CDR1 is MNHEY and CDR2 is SVGEGT. The DNA for the CDR3 is TGTGCCAGCAGTTACGTAAGCGAGCAGTACTTC. This translates into CASSYVSEQYF.

The rearrangement links TRBV10-1 to TRBJ1-5, with 9 bases fitting TRBD1. The length of the CDR3 is 15 residues. Germline assignment: CDR1 WNHNN and CDR2 SYGVQD (reference sequence). V lost 6 bases and J lost 2; bases outside the gene matches: 5. This CDR3 reads CASRGQGNGNQPQHF. The CDR3 nucleotides are TGCGCCAGCAGGGGACAGGGCAATGGCAATCAGCCCCAGCATTTT.

This clonotype has more than one count but fewer than ten. This rearrangement joins TRBV4-3 to TRBJ2-5; the match to TRBD1 covers 11 bases. Germline V lookup: CDR1 LGHNA, CDR2 YSLEER. This CDR3 comprises 19 residues. V gave up 4 bases and J gave up 5 bases; unmatched junction bases: 18. The CDR3 loop reads CASSPWLRPGTGGEETQYF. CDR3 nucleotides: TGCGCCAGCAGCCCTTGGCTTCGACCCGGGACAGGGGGTGAGGAGACCCAGTACTTC.

The chain recombines TRBV4-1 with TRBJ2-3, with D unresolved. Trimming shortened V by 1 base and J by 4 bases, and 18 bases separated the two germline ends. CDR1 is MGHRA, CDR2 YSYEKL, per germline. CDR3 length: 17 amino acids. CDR3 region: CASSQGLGPHSSDTQYF. CDR3 bases: TGCGCCAGCAGCCAAGGGCTTGGACCCCATTCTTCAGATACGCAGTATTTT.

The chain is built from TRBV6-5 and TRBJ1-1; a possible D gene is TRBD1 (5 bases). V shed 6 bases and J shed 3 bases, with 14 bases lying between them. Germline values: CDR1 MNHEY, CDR2 SVGAGI. The CDR3 is made up of 14 amino acids. CDR3 DNA: TGTGCCAGCAGATGGGACCCTGGGTACACTGAAGCTTTCTTT. Translating gives CASRWDPGYTEAFF.

In this sample, this clonotype turned up a few times. The rearrangement links TRBV6-2 or TRBV6-3 to TRBJ2-7; tentatively, D is TRBD1 (5 bases). The CDR3 runs 12 residues. Trimming shortened V by 8 bases and J by 0 bases, and 8 bases separated the two germline ends. Germline loops: CDR1 MNHEY, CDR2 SVGEGT. CDR3 loop: CASGDSSYEQYF. CDR3 in DNA: TGTGCCAGCGGCGACAGCTCCTACGAGCAGTACTTC.

V usage is TRBV3-1 and J usage is TRBJ2-3; 9 bases align to TRBD1. After removal of 4 bases from V and 1 base from J, the junction contained 9 bases not matched to a gene. The CDR3 is made up of 17 amino acids. From germline, CDR1 is LGHDT and CDR2 YNNKEL (reference sequence). In nucleotides, the CDR3 is TGTGCCAGCAGCCCTGTACAGGGGGCGGGCGGCACAGATACGCAGTATTTT. Protein sequence: CASSPVQGAGGTDTQYF.

This clonotype was observed at least ten times. The chain links TRBV11-2 to TRBJ1-5; no definite D call. The ends were cut back, 0 bases at V and 4 bases at J, with 7 bases in the middle. The CDR3 loop spans 14 amino acids. Germline values: CDR1 SGHAT, CDR2 FQNNGV. The CDR3 region is CASSLDGGNQPQHF. CDR3 bases: TGTGCCAGCAGCTTAGATGGCGGGAATCAGCCCCAGCATTTT.

The rearrangement links TRBV10-3 to TRBJ2-6; 9 bases agree with TRBD1. The CDR3 length is 19 residues. Germline CDR1 ENHRY, CDR2 SYGVKD. V shed 4 bases, J shed 2 bases, and the junction held 12 bases outside the gene matches. The CDR3 nucleotides read TGTGCCATCAGTGCTTTCGGACAGGGGTCTCCTGCTGGGGCCAACGTCCTGACTTTC. It encodes CAISAFGQGSPAGANVLTF.

This clonotype was recorded a few times. The chain combines TRBV6-2 or TRBV6-3 with TRBJ2-7; a possible D gene is TRBD1 (6 bases). The CDR3 is 14 residues long. Trimming pared 5 bases from V and 3 bases from J, leaving 14 bases between. Germline assignment: CDR1 MNHEY and CDR2 SVGEGT. CDR3 amino acids: CASSHGTLYYEQYF. The CDR3 nucleotides read TGTGCCAGCAGTCACGGGACATTGTACTACGAGCAGTACTTC.